The TCR beta chain described here comes from a study of CD4+ T cells in melanoma. The V end lost 0 bases, the J end lost 5 bases, and 8 bases lay between the germline ends. Per the germline V gene, CDR1 is LNHNV and CDR2 is YYDKDF (reference sequence). This CDR3 has 14 residues. Produced via immunoSEQ multiplex PCR; TCRdb's table is partial and in-frame only. This table has about 140,000 clones, around nine tenths appearing once. This sequence originates from a human donor with melanoma. The chain links TRBV15 to TRBJ1-5; D is unclear. This CDR3 reads CATSRDGNDQPQHF. For the CDR3, the DNA is TGTGCCACCAGCAGAGATGGGAACGATCAGCCCCAGCATTTT.